The 30 T cell receptor beta chains below come from one sample, sequenced in a study of cytomegalovirus exposure and HLA in healthy donors. The primer mix had 60 Vbeta and 13 Jbeta primers. Produced via immunoSEQ multiplex PCR; TCRdb's table is partial and in-frame only. This sample carries about 160,000 clones, approximately 80% of them seen once, and the ten largest clones take 1.3%. Source material: PBMCs. All receptors derive from a woman between 50 and 59 years old in good health and CMV-seronegative.

The chain combines TRBV4-3 with TRBJ2-7; D might be TRBD2 (5 bases). V dropped 0 bases and J dropped 4 bases, with 10 bases sitting between them. The CDR3 consists of 14 residues. Germline V gene data show CDR1 as LGHNA and CDR2 as YSLEER. CDR3 region: CASSQDREGYEQYF. CDR3 bases: TGCGCCAGCAGCCAAGATCGCGAGGGTTACGAGCAGTACTTC.

Note on this clone: Compared with germline, one end of the junction differs, possibly owing to a read error. This chain joins TRBV28 and TRBJ2-1; D unresolved. The CDR3 is made up of 10 amino acids. Per germline, CDR1 MDHEN and CDR2 SYDVKM. The CDR3 DNA reads as TGTGCCAGCTCCGACAATGAGCAGTTCTTC. Amino acid sequence: CASSDNEQFF.

The chain couples TRBV11-2 to TRBJ2-2; TRBD1 agrees at 10 bases. The CDR3 is 15 residues long. The trim removed 1 base at V and 10 bases at J, leaving 6 bases unmatched. CDR1 is SGHAT and CDR2 is FQNNGV in the germline V gene. The CDR3: CASSLVGTGVEELFF. DNA of the CDR3: TGTGCCAGCAGCTTAGTTGGGACAGGGGTAGAGGAGCTGTTTTTT.

V usage is TRBV11-1 and J usage is TRBJ1-1; D is unresolved. The CDR3 sequence is 13 residues long. Germline CDR1 SGHAT, CDR2 FQDESV (reference sequence). Deletions cut 4 bases from V and 1 base from J, with 7 bases between. The CDR3 nucleotides are TGTGCCAGCAGCTGGCACAGGAACACTGAAGCTTTCTTT. It specifies CASSWHRNTEAFF.

The CDR3 protein is CASSRGAGTRLRTDTQYF. The CDR3 nucleotides are TGTGCCAGCAGCCGAGGCGCCGGGACAAGACTTCGCACAGATACGCAGTATTTT. This chain joins TRBV11-2 and TRBJ2-3; D is possibly TRBD1 (6 bases). Germline V gives CDR1 SGHAT, CDR2 FQNNGV. V was clipped by 5 bases and J by 1 base, with 22 bases between them. CDR3 size: 18 residues. Drawing the rest from reference TRBV11-2 and TRBJ2-3, the complete variable domain is EAGVAQSPRYKIIEKRQSVAFWCNPISGHATLYWYQQILGQGPKLLIQFQNNGVVDDSQLPKDRFSAERLKGVDSTLKIQPAKLEDSAVYLCASSRGAGTRLRTDTQYFGPGTRLTVL.

The chain couples TRBV5-1 to TRBJ2-3; D remains ambiguous. CDR1 SGHRS and CDR2 YFSETQ come from the germline V gene. Trimming pared 0 bases from V and 6 bases from J, leaving 11 bases between. The CDR3 length is 14 residues. The CDR3 DNA is TGCGCCAGCAGCTTGGGAGATTGGCGGGATACGCAGTATTTT. Translating gives CASSLGDWRDTQYF.

The chain is built from TRBV4-3 and TRBJ2-1; 10 bases line up with TRBD2. The V segment lost 0 bases and the J segment 10 bases; nucleotides outside the gene matches: 12. This CDR3 comprises 17 residues. In germline, CDR1 is LGHNA, CDR2 YSLEER. The CDR3 region has the DNA TGCGCCAGCAGCCAAGATCTAAGGACTAGCGGCCCTTGGGAGCAGTTCTTC. Amino acids: CASSQDLRTSGPWEQFF.

This chain connects TRBV4-3 to TRBJ2-3, with TRBD1 matching over 8 bases. CDR1 and CDR2 (germline): LGHNA, YSLEER. The junction had 18 bases not matched to a gene; V was cut back by 4 bases and J by 6 bases. This CDR3 comprises 18 residues. The CDR3 loop is CASSPGAYGQGVADTQYF. The CDR3 DNA is TGCGCCAGCAGCCCCGGGGCTTATGGACAGGGTGTCGCGGATACGCAGTATTTT.

The chain combines TRBV7-9 with TRBJ2-1; D unclear. The CDR3 is 15 residues long. The V gene lost 3 bases and the J gene lost 1 base, with 10 bases spanning the gap. Germline assignment: CDR1 SEHNR and CDR2 FQNEAQ (reference sequence). The chain's CDR3 is CASSFRFYSYNEQFF. CDR3 in DNA: TGTGCCAGCAGCTTTCGTTTTTATTCCTACAATGAGCAGTTCTTC.

The rearrangement links TRBV19 to TRBJ2-5; 12 nucleotides agree with TRBD2. CDR3 size: 17 residues. V gave up 4 bases and J gave up 2 bases; unmatched junction bases: 8. CDR1 is LNHDA and CDR2 is SQIVND in the germline V gene (reference sequence). Here the CDR3 reads CASSTGLAGPKQETQYF. CDR3 in DNA: TGTGCCAGTAGTACCGGACTAGCGGGACCGAAACAAGAGACCCAGTACTTC. The complete variable domain, with remaining parts taken from reference TRBV19 and TRBJ2-5, reads DGGITQSPKYLFRKEGQNVTLSCEQNLNHDAMYWYRQDPGQGLRLIYYSQIVNDFQKGDIAEGYSVSREKKESFPLTVTSAQKNPTAFYLCASSTGLAGPKQETQYFGPGTRLLVL.

The chain recombines TRBV27 with TRBJ2-3, with D perhaps matching TRBD1 (5 bases). The CDR3 is made up of 13 amino acids. CDR1 and CDR2 (germline): MNHEY, SMNVEV (reference sequence). Trimming took off 3 bases at V and 4 bases at J, with 8 bases between the two ends. The CDR3 spells CASSLKGSDTQYF. The CDR3 coding sequence is TGTGCCAGCAGTTTGAAGGGGTCAGATACGCAGTATTTT.

V is TRBV4-1 and J is TRBJ2-7; D call uncertain. Germline assignment: CDR1 MGHRA and CDR2 YSYEKL. The CDR3 contains 12 residues. The ends were cut back, 1 base at V and 7 bases at J, with 8 bases in the middle. The CDR3 loop is CASSQALGEQYF. CDR3 nucleotides: TGCGCCAGCAGCCAAGCCCTAGGAGAGCAGTACTTC.

Here the CDR3 DNA reads TGTGCCAGCAGCTTAATACCGGCAGACATCTCCTCTGGGGCCAACGTCCTGACTTTC. Translated: CASSLIPADISSGANVLTF. V gene TRBV7-9 combines with J gene TRBJ2-6, with D unclear. V dropped 2 bases and J dropped 0 bases, with 17 bases sitting between them. CDR3 size: 19 residues. CDR1 and CDR2 from the germline V gene are SEHNR and FQNEAQ (reference sequence).

The gene calls are TRBV10-1 and TRBJ1-1, with TRBD1 as a possible D gene (5 bases). Trimming left V 5 bases short and J 5 bases short, with 9 bases between. The CDR3 sequence is 12 residues long. Germline V gene lookup returns CDR1 WNHNN and CDR2 SYGVQD (reference sequence). CDR3 in DNA: TGCGCCAGCAGTACGGGGGTGACTGAAGCTTTCTTT. Translated, it gives CASSTGVTEAFF.

This clone was found a few times. V usage is TRBV6-6 and J usage is TRBJ1-1; unclear D gene. The CDR3 runs to 15 residues. Germline loops: CDR1 MNHNY, CDR2 SVGAGI (reference sequence). Deletions cut 4 bases from V and 1 base from J, with 13 bases between. The CDR3 region is CASSFEPAGNTEAFF. The DNA for the CDR3 is TGTGCCAGCAGTTTTGAGCCGGCGGGGAACACTGAAGCTTTCTTT.

This chain links TRBV6-5 with TRBJ2-1; unclear D gene. CDR1 is MNHEY, CDR2 SVGAGI, per germline. There are 14 residues in the CDR3. Between the trimmed V and J ends, which lost 9 bases and 5 bases, there was a span of 17 bases. The DNA of the CDR3 is TGTGCCAGTAAGGTGGGCTTATCGAACAATGAGCAGTTCTTC. It is translated as CASKVGLSNNEQFF.

The count of this clone is one. The chain has TRBV6-1 and TRBJ2-7; 10 bases map to TRBD1. CDR3 length equals 15 residues. Germline V lookup: CDR1 MNHNS, CDR2 SASEGT. Trimming at V came to 6 bases and at J to 2 bases, leaving 7 bases not matched to a gene. The CDR3 protein is CASRIRTGGAYEQYF. CDR3 coding DNA: TGTGCCAGCAGGATCAGGACAGGGGGGGCCTACGAGCAGTACTTC.

This clone showed up just once. V usage is TRBV11-2 and J usage is TRBJ2-7; 8 positions agree with TRBD2. V shed 5 bases and J 9 bases; nucleotides not matched to a gene: 12. Germline CDR1 is SGHAT and CDR2 is FQNNGV. The CDR3 contains 14 residues. The CDR3 reads CASSLSSGWRGQYF. The CDR3 DNA reads as TGTGCCAGCAGCCTTTCTAGCGGGTGGAGGGGGCAGTACTTC. Full variable domain (missing parts from reference TRBV11-2 and TRBJ2-7): EAGVAQSPRYKIIEKRQSVAFWCNPISGHATLYWYQQILGQGPKLLIQFQNNGVVDDSQLPKDRFSAERLKGVDSTLKIQPAKLEDSAVYLCASSLSSGWRGQYFGPGTRLTVT.

The chain carries TRBV5-6 and TRBJ1-2, with a weak D call TRBD1 (5 bases). V lost 0 bases and J 2 bases, leaving 11 bases between the germline ends. The CDR3 has 15 amino acids. Germline values: CDR1 SGHDT, CDR2 YYEEEE. The CDR3 sequence is CASSLGSAGNYGYTF. CDR3 nucleotides: TGTGCCAGCAGCTTGGGATCGGCAGGGAACTATGGCTACACCTTC. The whole variable domain, filled in from reference TRBV5-6 and TRBJ1-2, reads DAGVTQSPTHLIKTRGQQVTLRCSPKSGHDTVSWYQQALGQGPQFIFQYYEEEERQRGNFPDRFSGHQFPNYSSELNVNALLLGDSALYLCASSLGSAGNYGYTFGSGTRLTVV.

This chain connects TRBV7-2 to TRBJ1-5, with D hard to call. Germline V gives CDR1 SGHTA, CDR2 FQGNSA. V shed 5 bases and J shed 4 bases, with 6 bases lying between them. The CDR3 totals 12 residues. CDR3 region: CASSPRNQPQHF. The CDR3 coding sequence is TGTGCCAGCAGCCCGAGAAATCAGCCCCAGCATTTT.

J is TRBJ1-6 and V is TRBV5-1, with TRBD1 matching over 10 bases. Germline values: CDR1 SGHRS, CDR2 YFSETQ. J lost 10 bases, V lost 4 bases, and 8 bases had no gene match. This CDR3 has 15 amino acids. CDR3 protein: CASSPTTGGESPLHF. The CDR3 DNA reads TGCGCCAGCAGCCCGACGACAGGGGGCGAGTCACCCCTCCACTTT.

CDR3 in amino acids: CAISADRMNTEAFF. The CDR3 coding sequence is TGTGCCATCAGTGCGGACAGAATGAACACTGAAGCTTTCTTT. J is TRBJ1-1 and V is TRBV10-3; weak D call: TRBD1 (6 bases). Per germline, CDR1 ENHRY and CDR2 SYGVKD. The CDR3 covers 14 residues. V was shortened by 4 bases and J by 0 bases, with 9 bases between the two germline ends.

This chain joins TRBV7-9 and TRBJ2-5, with D perhaps matching TRBD1 (5 bases). The germline V gene encodes CDR1 SEHNR and CDR2 FQNEAQ (reference sequence). Trimming cost V 1 base and J 9 bases, with 12 bases left between them. CDR3 size: 13 residues. CDR3 in DNA: TGTGCCAGCAGCTTAGAGGGCCTGACAGCCCAGTACTTC. Protein product: CASSLEGLTAQYF. Full variable domain (missing parts from reference TRBV7-9 and TRBJ2-5): DTGVSQNPRHKITKRGQNVTFRCDPISEHNRLYWYRQTLGQGPEFLTYFQNEAQLEKSRLLSDRFSAERPKGSFSTLEIQRTEQGDSAMYLCASSLEGLTAQYFGPGTRLLVL.

The chain has TRBV9 and TRBJ1-2; no definite D call. V was trimmed by 2 bases and J by 2 bases, leaving 16 bases between them. Germline CDR1 and CDR2: SGDLS and YYNGEE. The CDR3 covers 16 residues. This CDR3 is CASSVPRTGTNYGYTF. CDR3 nucleotide sequence: TGTGCCAGCAGCGTGCCTCGGACTGGAACAAACTATGGCTACACCTTC.

V gene TRBV28 combines with J gene TRBJ2-7; 8 bases fit TRBD1. CDR1 is MDHEN and CDR2 is SYDVKM in the germline V gene. This CDR3 is 14 amino acids long. The V segment lost 6 bases and the J segment 2 bases; nucleotides outside the gene matches: 6. Here the CDR3 reads CASRQWDRTYEQYF. DNA of the CDR3: TGTGCCAGCAGACAGTGGGACAGGACCTACGAGCAGTACTTC. The full variable domain, with the rest looked up from reference TRBV28 and TRBJ2-7, is DVKVTQSSRYLVKRTGEKVFLECVQDMDHENMFWYRQDPGLGLRLIYFSYDVKMKEKGDIPEGYSVSREKKERFSLILESASTNQTSMYLCASRQWDRTYEQYFGPGTRLTVT.

This clone came up once. The rearrangement links TRBV14 to TRBJ2-5; the match to TRBD1 covers 8 bases. V trimming: 8 bases; J trimming: 1 base; junction bases outside the gene matches: 12. Per germline, CDR1 SGHDN and CDR2 FVKESK. The CDR3 sequence is 16 residues long. CDR3 nucleotides: TGTGCCAGCGCGACAGGGGCCCTTAACCTCCAAGAGACCCAGTACTTC. This codes for CASATGALNLQETQYF.

The V gene is TRBV28, the J gene TRBJ2-7; D is possibly TRBD2 (5 bases). The CDR3 runs to 14 residues. CDR1 is MDHEN, CDR2 SYDVKM, per germline. V was shortened by 6 bases and J by 2 bases, with 14 bases between the two germline ends. The CDR3 region is CASRRAGRTYEQYF. In DNA form, the CDR3 reads TGTGCCAGCAGGAGGGCGGGCAGGACCTACGAGCAGTACTTC.

The rearrangement uses TRBV14 and TRBJ1-3, with D maybe TRBD1 (5 bases). With 3 bases removed from V and 1 base from J, the gap between germline ends came to 7 bases. Germline V CDR1 and CDR2: SGHDN, FVKESK. This CDR3 region has 14 residues. The CDR3 region has the DNA TGTGCCAGCAGCCAGACAGCTTCTGGAAACACCATATATTTT. This gives the protein CASSQTASGNTIYF.

Comments on this clone: Other DNA sequences in this specimen translate into the identical CDR3. The V call is TRBV7-9, the J call TRBJ2-3, with D tentatively TRBD2 (6 bases). The ends were cut back, 5 bases at V and 1 base at J, with 13 bases in the middle. The CDR3 runs to 15 residues. Germline CDR1 reads SEHNR; CDR2 reads FQNEAQ (reference sequence). CDR3 DNA sequence: TGTGCCAGCAGCCTTACAGGAGGGGGCACAGATACGCAGTATTTT. This sequence encodes CASSLTGGGTDTQYF.

The chain uses TRBV7-6 and TRBJ2-2; D perhaps matches TRBD1 (6 bases). This CDR3 is 18 amino acids long. Per the germline V gene, CDR1 is SGHVS and CDR2 is FNYEAQ. Between the trimmed V and J ends, which lost 1 base and 4 bases, there was a span of 19 bases. The CDR3 coding sequence is TGTGCCAGCAGCTTAGACAGCACAGGGCGCCTCTCCACCGGGGAGCTGTTTTTT. Encoded protein: CASSLDSTGRLSTGELFF. The full variable domain, in which reference TRBV7-6 and TRBJ2-2 provide the parts outside the CDR3, is GAGVSQSPRYKVTKRGQDVALRCDPISGHVSLYWYRQALGQGPEFLTYFNYEAQQDKSGLPNDRFSAERPEGSISTLTIQRTEQRDSAMYRCASSLDSTGRLSTGELFFGEGSRLTVL.